A selection of T cell receptor beta chains follows, all from one sample in a study of blood T cell repertoires in COVID-19. Assay: immunoSEQ multiplex PCR; the TCRdb copy retains only in-frame clones and omits some. The sample includes about 300,000 clones, 84% of them seen just once. Sample: peripheral blood. Every receptor here comes from a human donor with COVID-19, enrolled during active disease. The donor label of this sample is uncertain. CDR3s include the opening cysteine and the closing phenylalanine or tryptophan. D genes are given only for firm matches. Not all rows give a size; the values are once, few, many and, for expanded clones, a class.

j_call clone_size d_call v_call cdr3_nt cdr3_aa
TRBJ2-7 once - TRBV9 TGTGCCAGCAGCGCCCCCCGGGATACGAAGCAGTACTTC CASSAPRDTKQYF
TRBJ2-3 once - TRBV5-1 TGCGCCAGCAGCTTGGGGAGCCCTAGCACAGATACGCAGTATTTT CASSLGSPSTDTQYF
TRBJ1-5 - - TRBV2 TGTGCCAGCAGTGCTGAGCAGGTGGACAATCAGCCCCAGCATTTT CASSAEQVDNQPQHF
TRBJ2-2 - - TRBV6-6 TGTGCCAGCAGTTATCGAGGACAGATCACCGGGGAGCTGTTTTTT CASSYRGQITGELFF
TRBJ2-1 - TRBD2 TRBV7-3 TGTGCCAGCAGCTCCCTAGCGGGAGCGGGGTATGAGCAGTTCTTC CASSSLAGAGYEQFF
TRBJ2-7 - TRBD2 TRBV6-5 TGTGCCAGCTCTTCCGGAATTGGGGGGGGGCAGTACTTC CASSSGIGGGQYF
TRBJ2-3 many - TRBV5-6 TGTGCCAGCGGGGTGGGACAAGATACGCAGTATTTT CASGVGQDTQYF
TRBJ2-1 - TRBD2 TRBV11-3 TGTGCCAGCAGCTCACAGGCTAGCGGGAGGAGGGATGAGCAGTTCTTC CASSSQASGRRDEQFF
TRBJ2-2 few TRBD2 TRBV7-3 TGTGCCAGCAGCTTACAAGCGGGAGGGCCGATGGCCGGGGAGCTGTTTTTT CASSLQAGGPMAGELFF
TRBJ2-5 - TRBD1 TRBV18 TGTGCCAGCTCACCAACAGGGGCAGGGATAGTGGAGACCCAGTACTTC CASSPTGAGIVETQYF
TRBJ1-5 few - TRBV27 TGTGCCAGCAGTTACGGGGAGGATCAGCCCCAGCATTTT CASSYGEDQPQHF
TRBJ2-3 once TRBD1 TRBV25-1 TGTGCCAGCACCAATACTGGGGACAGGGGGGGAGATACGCAGTATTTT CASTNTGDRGGDTQYF
TRBJ2-1 few - TRBV7-9 TGTGCCAGCAGCTTAGAAACGGCCGGGATCTCCTACAATGAGCAGTTCTTC CASSLETAGISYNEQFF
TRBJ2-1 once - TRBV7-9 TGTGCCAGCAGCCCCGGGACCTACAATGAGCAGTTCTTC CASSPGTYNEQFF
TRBJ1-1 once TRBD1 TRBV27 TGTGCCAGCAGTGGCGTTGGGGACAGGGCCTTCTGGAACACTGAAGCTTTCTTT CASSGVGDRAFWNTEAFF
TRBJ1-1 - - TRBV29-1 TGCAGCGTTGTTGTGGGGCAGAACACTGAAGCTTTCTTT CSVVVGQNTEAFF
TRBJ1-4 few TRBD1 TRBV2 TGTGCCAGCAGTGATGGGTTTTTTGGGACAGGGTCTTCCGAAAAACTGTTTTTT CASSDGFFGTGSSEKLFF
TRBJ2-2 - TRBD1 TRBV18 TGTGCCAGCTCACCGAGACAGGGTACCGGGGAGCTGTTTTTT CASSPRQGTGELFF
TRBJ2-7 once TRBD1 TRBV27 TGTGCCAGCAGTTTGCGGGGGACAGGGCCCCCGGGATACGAGCAGTACTTC CASSLRGTGPPGYEQYF
TRBJ2-7 once TRBD2 TRBV23-1 TGCGCCAGCAGTCAAAGCGGGAGCTCCTACGAGCAGTACTTC CASSQSGSSYEQYF
TRBJ2-7 - TRBD1 TRBV7-2 TGTGCCAGCAGTTCGACAGGGCGAGGCGAGCAGTACTTC CASSSTGRGEQYF
TRBJ2-2 - TRBD1 TRBV4-1 TGCGCCAGCAGCCGCGGACAGGCCACCGGGGAGCTGTTTTTT CASSRGQATGELFF
TRBJ2-5 - TRBD1 TRBV18 TGTGCCAGCTCACCTCAGGGGGCGAATCAAGAGACCCAGTACTTC CASSPQGANQETQYF
TRBJ1-1 - - TRBV4-3 TGCGCCAGCAGCCTGGGTGGGGGGGGCGTAGGCACTGAAGCTTTCTTT CASSLGGGGVGTEAFF
TRBJ2-2 - TRBD2 TRBV4-2 TGTGCCAGCAGCCAAGAAACTAGCGACACCGGGGAGCTGTTTTTT CASSQETSDTGELFF
TRBJ2-5 - TRBD1 TRBV6-6 TGTGCCAGCAGTTACCCCGAAACAGGGGGCGTGGAGACCCAGTACTTC CASSYPETGGVETQYF
TRBJ2-2 few TRBD2 TRBV6-4 TGTGCCAGCAGTTCACTAGCGGGAACGAACACCGGGGAGCTGTTTTTT CASSSLAGTNTGELFF
TRBJ1-5 - TRBD1 TRBV14 TGTGCCAGCAGCTTACAGGGGGTAGGGGGCAATCAGCCCCAGCATTTT CASSLQGVGGNQPQHF
TRBJ2-5 - - TRBV28 TGTGCCAGCAGTACCAAGGGGGTCCAAGAGACCCAGTACTTC CASSTKGVQETQYF
TRBJ2-1 - TRBD2 TRBV6-5 TGTGCCAGCAGCCTACGGGGGGACTCCTACAATGAGCAGTTCTTC CASSLRGDSYNEQFF
TRBJ2-7 - - TRBV4-1 TGCGCCAGCAGCCAAGGCCGAGTCGACTACGAGCAGTACTTC CASSQGRVDYEQYF
TRBJ2-7 - TRBD2 TRBV5-4 TGTGCCAGCAGCTCCCTTATGGCGGGAGGGGTCTACGAGCAGTACTTC CASSSLMAGGVYEQYF
TRBJ2-2 few TRBD1 TRBV7-7 TGTGCTAGCAGCGTCCGGACAGGGGGCGGCGGGGAGCTGTTTTTT CASSVRTGGGGELFF
TRBJ1-5 once TRBD1 TRBV27 TGTGCCAGCAGTTCACGGACAGGATATAGCAATCAGCCCCAGCATTTT CASSSRTGYSNQPQHF
TRBJ1-1 - - TRBV6-5 TGTGCCAGCAGTTCTTACAGGGTGGCGCCTGAAGCTTTCTTT CASSSYRVAPEAFF
TRBJ2-3 - - TRBV7-2 TGTGCCAGCAGCTCCCCACTAGGGAGGCCCCTCACAGATACGCAGTATTTT CASSSPLGRPLTDTQYF
TRBJ1-6 - - TRBV6-5 TGTGCCAGCAGTTACGAGTTCCGCTCCTATAATTCACCCCTCCACTTT CASSYEFRSYNSPLHF
TRBJ2-5 - - TRBV5-4 TGTGCCAGCAGCTCGGGGGTTGGGGAGACCCAGTACTTC CASSSGVGETQYF
TRBJ2-5 many TRBD2 TRBV4-2 TGTGCCAGCAGCCAAGAAGGGAGGGGAGAGACCCAGTACTTC CASSQEGRGETQYF
TRBJ1-2 - TRBD1 TRBV7-9 TGTGCCAGCAGCTTAATACTGACAGGGCACTATGGCTACACCTTC CASSLILTGHYGYTF
TRBJ1-4 - TRBD1 TRBV5-1 TGCGCCAGCAGCTTACAGGGGGCGCAAGAAAAACTGTTTTTT CASSLQGAQEKLFF
TRBJ2-7 - - TRBV30 TGTGCCTGGAGTCCGGGGTACGAGCAGTACTTC CAWSPGYEQYF
TRBJ1-2 - - TRBV7-9 TGTGCCAGCAGCTTGGCGGGGGGCGACTATGGCTACACCTTC CASSLAGGDYGYTF
TRBJ2-3 - TRBD2 TRBV15 TGTGCCACCAGCAGGGGACTAGCGGGAGGCACAGATACGCAGTATTTT CATSRGLAGGTDTQYF
TRBJ2-7 - TRBD1 TRBV28 TGTGCCAGCAGCATGGACAGGCCGGGGCAGTACTTC CASSMDRPGQYF
TRBJ1-2 - TRBD1 TRBV20-1 TGCAGTGCTAGTGGCCAGGGGGTCGGGTCATATGGCTACACCTTC CSASGQGVGSYGYTF
TRBJ1-4 - - TRBV27 TGTGCCAGCAGAGCGGGCTCAACTAATGAAAAACTGTTTTTT CASRAGSTNEKLFF
TRBJ2-1 once TRBD2 TRBV18 TGTGCCAGCTCACTGATTAGCGGGAGGGCCGGGAACAATGAGCAGTTCTTC CASSLISGRAGNNEQFF
TRBJ1-4 - - TRBV28 TGTGCCAGCAGTTCACCCCGACGGGCAACTAATGAAAAACTGTTTTTT CASSSPRRATNEKLFF
TRBJ2-1 - - TRBV4-3 TGCGCCAGCAGCCCCCGAGGACTATTCGGTGAGCAGTTCTTC CASSPRGLFGEQFF
TRBJ1-2 - - TRBV30 TGTGCCTGGAGTGTATCTCTCGGTGGCTACACCTTC CAWSVSLGGYTF
TRBJ2-3 - TRBD2 TRBV7-3 TGTGCCAGCAGCGCCGGACTAGCGGCTAGCACAGATACGCAGTATTTT CASSAGLAASTDTQYF
TRBJ2-3 once TRBD2 TRBV7-3 TGTGCCAGCAGCTTATCATCAGCGGGAGGGCCAGATACGCAGTATTTT CASSLSSAGGPDTQYF
TRBJ2-1 few TRBD2 TRBV20-1 TGCAGTGCTAGTACGGGGGGAGGATACAATGAGCAGTTCTTC CSASTGGGYNEQFF
TRBJ1-5 - - TRBV28 TGTGCCAGCAGGACAGGTTGGGATCAGCCCCAGCATTTT CASRTGWDQPQHF